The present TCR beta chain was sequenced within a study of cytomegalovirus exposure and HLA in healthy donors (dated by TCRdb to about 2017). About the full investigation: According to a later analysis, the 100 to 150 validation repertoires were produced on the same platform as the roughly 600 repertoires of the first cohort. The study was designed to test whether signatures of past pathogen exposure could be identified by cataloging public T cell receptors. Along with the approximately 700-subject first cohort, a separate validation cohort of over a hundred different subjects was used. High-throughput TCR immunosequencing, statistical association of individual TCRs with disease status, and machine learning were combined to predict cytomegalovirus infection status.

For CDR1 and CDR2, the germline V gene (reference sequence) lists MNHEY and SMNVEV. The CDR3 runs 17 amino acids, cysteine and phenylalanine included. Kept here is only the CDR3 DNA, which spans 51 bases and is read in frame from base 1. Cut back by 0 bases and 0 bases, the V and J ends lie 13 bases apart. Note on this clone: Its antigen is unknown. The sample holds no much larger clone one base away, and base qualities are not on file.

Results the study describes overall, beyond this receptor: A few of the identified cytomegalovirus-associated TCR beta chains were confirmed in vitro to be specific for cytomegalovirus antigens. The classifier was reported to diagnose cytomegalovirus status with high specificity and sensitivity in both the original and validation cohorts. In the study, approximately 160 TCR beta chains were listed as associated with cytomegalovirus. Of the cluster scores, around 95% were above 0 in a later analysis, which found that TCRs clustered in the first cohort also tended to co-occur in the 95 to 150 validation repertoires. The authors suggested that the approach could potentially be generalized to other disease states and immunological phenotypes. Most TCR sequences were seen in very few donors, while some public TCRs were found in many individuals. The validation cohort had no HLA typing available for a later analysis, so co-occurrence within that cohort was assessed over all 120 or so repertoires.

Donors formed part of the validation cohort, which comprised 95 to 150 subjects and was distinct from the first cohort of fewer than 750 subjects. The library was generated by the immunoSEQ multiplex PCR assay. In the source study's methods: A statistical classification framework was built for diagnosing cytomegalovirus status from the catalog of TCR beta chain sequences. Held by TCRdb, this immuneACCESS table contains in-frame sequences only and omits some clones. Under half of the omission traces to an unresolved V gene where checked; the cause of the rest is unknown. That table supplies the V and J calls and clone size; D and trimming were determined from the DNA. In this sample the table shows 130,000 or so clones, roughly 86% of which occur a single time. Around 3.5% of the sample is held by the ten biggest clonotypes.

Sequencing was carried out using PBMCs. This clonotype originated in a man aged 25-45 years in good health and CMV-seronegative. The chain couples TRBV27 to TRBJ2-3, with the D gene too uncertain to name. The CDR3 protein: CASSLSASRPSTDTQYF. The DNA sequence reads TGTGCCAGCAGTTTATCAGCGTCCAGACCTAGCACAGATACGCAGTATTTT.